This entry lists 13 T cell receptor beta chains sequenced from one sample in a study of T cells in Graves' hyperthyroidism and ophthalmopathy. Researchers amplified the TCR beta CDR3 regions from RNA transcripts. Initially, a first-round RT-PCR of the TCR CDR3 employed the HTBI primer set. TCRdb reanalysed the multiplex PCR reads using MiXCR and keeps one entry per CDR3 protein. The sample contains fewer than 500,000 distinct CDR3 sequences, 14% of which appear only once. Sequencing used blood. Receptors were obtained from a woman aged 30 to 39 with Graves' ophthalmopathy.

Regarding this clonotype: Just one base apart from a much larger clone, this may be a read error. The chain couples TRBV20-1 to TRBJ2-3; D remains ambiguous. The V gene's germline CDR1 is DFQATT and CDR2 SNEGSKA (reference sequence). The CDR3 is 15 amino acids. CDR3 residues: CSARADHLLADTRYF. For the CDR3, the DNA is TGCAGTGCTAGGGCGGACCACTTATTGGCAGATACGCGGTATTTT.

This clonotype was observed at least ten times. The rearrangement uses TRBV20-1 and TRBJ2-7; 7 positions match TRBD1. Germline V CDR1 and CDR2: DFQATT, SNEGSKA (reference sequence). Losses at the gene ends were 1 base for V and 0 bases for J; bases not matched to a gene: 6. This CDR3 has 15 residues. CDR3 in DNA: TGCAGTGCTAGAGTAGGGGGCCGCTACTCCTACGAGCAGTACTTC. Its translation is CSARVGGRYSYEQYF.

This clonotype was observed at least ten times. V gene TRBV6-5 combines with J gene TRBJ2-3; no clear D gene. The CDR3 runs 13 residues. CDR1 is MNHEY and CDR2 is SVGAGI in the germline V gene. V was clipped by 3 bases and J by 3 bases, with 7 bases between them. Here the CDR3 DNA reads TGTGCCAGCAGTTATCGACCAACAGATACGCAGTATTTT. This encodes CASSYRPTDTQYF.

The table lists this clonotype with many counts. The chain uses TRBV28 and TRBJ1-5; D is uncertain. This CDR3 has 15 amino acids. Germline values: CDR1 MDHEN, CDR2 SYDVKM. Between the trimmed V and J ends, which lost 2 bases and 5 bases, there was a span of 13 bases. The CDR3 nucleotides are TGTGCCAGCAGTTTAAGTCCAGGACTGTATCAGCCCCAGCATTTT. It codes for CASSLSPGLYQPQHF.

This clonotype was observed many times. The rearrangement uses TRBV28 and TRBJ2-7; no clear D. The CDR3 sequence is 13 residues long. The germline V gene has CDR1 MDHEN and CDR2 SYDVKM. V gave up 2 bases and J gave up 3 bases, with 8 bases separating them. CDR3 sequence (DNA): TGTGCCAGCAGTTTAGGCGGTCACTACGAGCAGTACTTC. The encoded protein is CASSLGGHYEQYF.

A remark on this clonotype: The junction departs from the called germline gene at one end, perhaps through a read error. The genes are TRBV11-3 and TRBJ2-2, with D uncertain. Germline assignment: CDR1 SGHNT and CDR2 YENEEA. The CDR3 is 14 amino acids. DNA of the CDR3: TGTGCCAGCAACTTAGTTATCCTATTCGGGGAGCTGTTTTTT. Its protein product is CASNLVILFGELFF.

The chain carries TRBV7-6 and TRBJ2-5, with D maybe TRBD1 (7 bases). This CDR3 comprises 15 residues. With 4 bases removed from V and 4 bases from J, the gap between germline ends came to 16 bases. Germline V gene sequence: CDR1 SGHVS, CDR2 FNYEAQ. In DNA, the CDR3 is TGTGCCAGCAGCTCACCCAGGGGGGTCTCAGAGACCCAGTACTTC. This gives the protein CASSSPRGVSETQYF.

The chain carries TRBV7-8 and TRBJ2-1; D is perhaps TRBD1 (5 bases). The CDR3 is made up of 17 amino acids. CDR1 SGHVS and CDR2 FQNEAQ come from the germline V gene. Trimming left V 2 bases short and J 4 bases short, with 18 bases between. In nucleotides, the CDR3 is TGTGCCAGCAGCTTACTTCGCCCGACAGTAGAGTACAATGAGCAGTTCTTC. This encodes CASSLLRPTVEYNEQFF.

This clonotype was detected only a few times. The J gene is TRBJ1-3, the V gene TRBV9; possible D gene TRBD1, 5 bases. V was clipped by 7 bases and J by 5 bases, with 10 bases between them. There are 12 residues in the CDR3. Germline CDR1 is SGDLS and CDR2 is YYNGEE. The CDR3 reads CASRDSRNTIYF. The CDR3 DNA sequence: TGTGCCAGCCGAGACAGCCGAAACACCATATATTTT.

The table lists this clonotype with many counts. V is TRBV14 and J is TRBJ1-3; D not certain. The V end lost 1 base, the J end lost 5 bases, and 3 bases lay between the germline ends. This CDR3 spans 12 amino acids. Germline V gene data show CDR1 as SGHDN and CDR2 as FVKESK. CDR3 in amino acids: CASSQVRNTIYF. The CDR3 coding sequence is TGTGCCAGCAGCCAAGTACGAAACACCATATATTTT.

This clonotype was seen many times. This rearrangement joins TRBV7-9 to TRBJ1-4, with 8 bases matching TRBD1. The germline V gene has CDR1 SEHNR and CDR2 FQNEAQ (reference sequence). J was trimmed by 5 bases and V by 4 bases; bases with no gene match: 3. CDR3 length equals 14 residues. The CDR3 DNA is TGTGCCAGCAGCTCAGGGGGCTCGAATGAAAAACTGTTTTTT. The encoded protein is CASSSGGSNEKLFF.

This clonotype was seen a few times. The CDR3: CASSKETSRTGVYEQYF. CDR3 bases: TGTGCCAGTAGTAAAGAGACTAGCCGCACAGGAGTCTACGAGCAGTACTTC. The genes are TRBV19 and TRBJ2-7; TRBD2 agrees at 7 bases. CDR3 length: 17 residues. Germline loops: CDR1 LNHDA, CDR2 SQIVND (reference sequence). Trimming removed 4 bases from V and 3 bases from J; junction bases left unmatched: 15.

The CDR3 DNA reads TGTGCCAGCCAAAGAGACAGGGGTACTAATGAAAAACTGTTTTTT. Translating gives CASQRDRGTNEKLFF. The chain links TRBV27 to TRBJ1-4; 8 bases fit TRBD1. The CDR3 runs 15 residues. Germline lookup yields CDR1 MNHEY and CDR2 SMNVEV (reference sequence). The junction had 7 bases not matched to a gene; V was cut back by 8 bases and J by 2 bases. Full variable domain (rest looked up from reference TRBV27 and TRBJ1-4): EAQVTQNPRYLITVTGKKLTVTCSQNMNHEYMSWYRQDPGLGLRQIYYSMNVEVTDKGDVPEGYKVSRKEKRNFPLILESPSPNQTSLYFCASQRDRGTNEKLFFGSGTQLSVL.